The T cell receptor (beta chain) described here comes from a study of OX40 agonist ivuxolimab in advanced cancers. Germline V gives CDR1 SGDLS, CDR2 YYNGEE. The CDR3 length is 18 residues. V gave up 0 bases and J gave up 2 bases, with 21 bases separating them. Data came from immunoSEQ multiplex PCR; TCRdb stores just in-frame clones and leaves some out. In the table there are 41,000 or so clones, about 85% of which are singletons. Individuals having autoimmune disease history or systemic immunosuppression were not enrolled. This TCR was sampled from an adult with an advanced solid tumor such as melanoma, head and neck, liver or kidney cancer. The source was CD4+ or CD8+ T cells sorted from blood, collected in a trial of the OX40 agonist ivuxolimab. The rearrangement joins TRBV9 to TRBJ2-7; D is ambiguous. The CDR3 bases are TGTGCCAGCAGCGTAGCTTCCCCCATGAGACAACTAACCTACGAGCAGTACTTC. The encoded protein is CASSVASPMRQLTYEQYF.